The following is a T cell receptor beta chain sequence with its context. Its antigen is not identified. Other DNA sequences in this specimen translate into the identical CDR3. CD45RO-negative, CCR7-selected cells formed the naive CD8 fraction, which excluded terminally differentiated effector memory CD45RA+ cells. Deep-level running was used for the assay. TCRdb's table, derived via immunoSEQ multiplex PCR, lists solely in-frame clones and lacks some. The table lists about 820,000 clones, around 93% of them singletons. The record originates from a study of shared clonotypes between healthy human individuals. The wider study: The donor pool was made up of a couple of women and three men aged 18 to 49.

General study findings and limits: Among non-shared clonotypes, generation probabilities were lower than among those shared by all four donors.

The CDR3 is made up of 12 amino acids. CDR1 and CDR2 from the germline V gene are WSHSY and SAAADI. The V gene lost 2 bases and the J gene lost 4 bases, with 5 bases spanning the gap. This TCR derives from a man aged 25-45 years in good health. The genes are TRBV10-2 and TRBJ2-5, with unresolved D. Source material: naive CD8+ T cells sorted from blood. In DNA, the CDR3 is TGCGCCAGCAGTGAGAGGCGAGAGACCCAGTACTTC. Protein: CASSERRETQYF.